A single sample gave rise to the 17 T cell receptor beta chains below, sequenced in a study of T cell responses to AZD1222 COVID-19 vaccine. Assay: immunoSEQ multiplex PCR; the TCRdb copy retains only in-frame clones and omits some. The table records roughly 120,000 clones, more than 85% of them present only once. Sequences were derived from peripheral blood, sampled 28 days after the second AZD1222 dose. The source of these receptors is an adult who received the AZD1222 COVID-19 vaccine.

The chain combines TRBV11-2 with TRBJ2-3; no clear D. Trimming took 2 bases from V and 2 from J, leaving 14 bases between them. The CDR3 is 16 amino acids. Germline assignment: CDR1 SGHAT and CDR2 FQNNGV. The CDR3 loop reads CASSLRGPRDTDTQYF. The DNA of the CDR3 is TGTGCCAGCAGCTTAAGAGGTCCAAGGGACACAGATACGCAGTATTTT.

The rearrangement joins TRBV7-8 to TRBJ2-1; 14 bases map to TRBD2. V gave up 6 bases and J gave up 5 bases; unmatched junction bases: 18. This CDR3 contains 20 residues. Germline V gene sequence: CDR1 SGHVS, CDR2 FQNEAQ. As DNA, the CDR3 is TGTGCCAGCAGACCAGGAACCCTTACTATGGGACTAGCGGGAGACAATGAGCAGTTCTTC. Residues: CASRPGTLTMGLAGDNEQFF.

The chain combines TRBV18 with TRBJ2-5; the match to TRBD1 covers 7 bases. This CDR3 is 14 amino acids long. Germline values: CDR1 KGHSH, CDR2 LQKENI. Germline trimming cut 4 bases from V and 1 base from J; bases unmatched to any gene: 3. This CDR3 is CASSLGTAQETQYF. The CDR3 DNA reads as TGTGCCAGCTCACTTGGGACAGCCCAAGAGACCCAGTACTTC.

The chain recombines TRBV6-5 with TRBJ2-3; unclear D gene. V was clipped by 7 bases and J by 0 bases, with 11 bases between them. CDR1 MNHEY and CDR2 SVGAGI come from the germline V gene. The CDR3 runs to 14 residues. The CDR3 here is CASMGSTSTDTQYF. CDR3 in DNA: TGTGCCAGCATGGGCAGTACTAGCACAGATACGCAGTATTTT.

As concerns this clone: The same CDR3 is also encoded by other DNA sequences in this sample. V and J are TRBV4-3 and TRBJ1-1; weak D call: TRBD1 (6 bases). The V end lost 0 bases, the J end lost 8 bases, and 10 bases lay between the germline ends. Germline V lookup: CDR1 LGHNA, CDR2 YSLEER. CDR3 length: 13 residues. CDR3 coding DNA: TGCGCCAGCAGCCAAGATAGGGGGGGAGAAGCTTTCTTT. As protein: CASSQDRGGEAFF.

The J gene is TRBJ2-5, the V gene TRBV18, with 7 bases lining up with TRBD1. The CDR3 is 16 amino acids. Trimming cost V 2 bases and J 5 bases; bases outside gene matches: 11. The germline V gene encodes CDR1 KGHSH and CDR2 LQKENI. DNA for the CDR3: TGTGCCAGCTCACCATTTTCGGCAGGGGGTCGGGAGACCCAGTACTTC. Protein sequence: CASSPFSAGGRETQYF.

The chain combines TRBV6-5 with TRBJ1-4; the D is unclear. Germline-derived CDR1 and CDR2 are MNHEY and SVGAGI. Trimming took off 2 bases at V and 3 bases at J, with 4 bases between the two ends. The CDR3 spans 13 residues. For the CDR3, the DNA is TGTGCCAGCAGTTACAGGGCTAATGAAAAACTGTTTTTT. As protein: CASSYRANEKLFF.

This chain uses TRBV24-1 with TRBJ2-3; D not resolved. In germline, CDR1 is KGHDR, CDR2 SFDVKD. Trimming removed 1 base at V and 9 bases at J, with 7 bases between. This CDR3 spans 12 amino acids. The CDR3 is CATSDLGSTQYF. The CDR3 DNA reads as TGTGCCACCAGTGATTTAGGTAGCACGCAGTATTTT.

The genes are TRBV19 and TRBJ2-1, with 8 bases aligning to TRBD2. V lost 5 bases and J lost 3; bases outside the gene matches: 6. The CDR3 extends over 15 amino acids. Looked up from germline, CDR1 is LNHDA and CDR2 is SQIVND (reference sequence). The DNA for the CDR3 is TGTGCCAGTAGTCGGTCGGGAGGGGGCTACAATGAGCAGTTCTTC. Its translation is CASSRSGGGYNEQFF.

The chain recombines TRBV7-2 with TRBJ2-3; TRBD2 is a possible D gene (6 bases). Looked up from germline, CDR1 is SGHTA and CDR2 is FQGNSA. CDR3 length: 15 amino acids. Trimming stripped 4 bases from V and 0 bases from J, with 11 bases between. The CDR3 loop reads CASSSLGGSTDTQYF. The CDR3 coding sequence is TGTGCCAGCAGCTCCTTGGGGGGTAGCACAGATACGCAGTATTTT.

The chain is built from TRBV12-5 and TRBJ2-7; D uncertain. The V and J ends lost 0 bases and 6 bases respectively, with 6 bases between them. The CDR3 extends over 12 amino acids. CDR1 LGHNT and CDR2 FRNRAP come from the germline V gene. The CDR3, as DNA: TGTGCTAGTGGTTTGGTACTGGGCGAGCAGTACTTC. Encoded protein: CASGLVLGEQYF.

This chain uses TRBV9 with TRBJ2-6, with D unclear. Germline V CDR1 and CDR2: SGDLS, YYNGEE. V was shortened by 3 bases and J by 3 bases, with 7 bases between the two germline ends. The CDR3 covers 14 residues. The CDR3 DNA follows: TGTGCCAGCAGCGGACGACATGGGGCCAACGTCCTGACTTTC. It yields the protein CASSGRHGANVLTF.

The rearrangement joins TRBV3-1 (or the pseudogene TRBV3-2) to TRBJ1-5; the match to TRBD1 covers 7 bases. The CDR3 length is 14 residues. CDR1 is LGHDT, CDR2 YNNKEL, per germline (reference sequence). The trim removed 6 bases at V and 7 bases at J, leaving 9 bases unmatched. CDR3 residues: CASSKTGEEQPQHF. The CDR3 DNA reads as TGTGCCAGCAGTAAAACAGGGGAGGAGCAGCCCCAGCATTTT.

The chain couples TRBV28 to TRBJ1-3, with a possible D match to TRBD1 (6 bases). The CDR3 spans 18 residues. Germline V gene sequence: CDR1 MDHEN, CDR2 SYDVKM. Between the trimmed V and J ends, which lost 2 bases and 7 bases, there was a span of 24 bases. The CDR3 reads CASSLTFGGGAILNTIYF. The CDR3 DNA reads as TGTGCCAGCAGTTTAACGTTTGGTGGGGGGGCGATTCTGAACACCATATATTTT.

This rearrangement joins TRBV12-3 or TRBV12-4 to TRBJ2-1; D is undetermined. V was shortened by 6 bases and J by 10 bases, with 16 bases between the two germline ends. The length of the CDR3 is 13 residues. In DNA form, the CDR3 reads TGTGCCAGCAGCCTCGGACCCGATAGGGAGCAGTTCTTC. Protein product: CASSLGPDREQFF.

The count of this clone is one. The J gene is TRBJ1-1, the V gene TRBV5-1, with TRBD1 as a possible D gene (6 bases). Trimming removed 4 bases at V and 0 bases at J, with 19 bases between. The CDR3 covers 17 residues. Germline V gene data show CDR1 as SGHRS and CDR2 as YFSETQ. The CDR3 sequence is CASSLNPTGHMNTEAFF. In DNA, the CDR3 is TGCGCCAGCAGCCTAAACCCCACGGGACATATGAACACTGAAGCTTTCTTT.

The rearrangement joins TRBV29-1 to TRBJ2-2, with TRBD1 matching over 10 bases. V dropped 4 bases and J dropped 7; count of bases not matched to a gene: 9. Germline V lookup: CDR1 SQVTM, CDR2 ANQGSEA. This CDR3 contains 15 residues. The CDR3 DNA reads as TGCAGCGTTGCTAGCACGACAGGGGGCATCGGGGAGCTGTTTTTT. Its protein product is CSVASTTGGIGELFF.